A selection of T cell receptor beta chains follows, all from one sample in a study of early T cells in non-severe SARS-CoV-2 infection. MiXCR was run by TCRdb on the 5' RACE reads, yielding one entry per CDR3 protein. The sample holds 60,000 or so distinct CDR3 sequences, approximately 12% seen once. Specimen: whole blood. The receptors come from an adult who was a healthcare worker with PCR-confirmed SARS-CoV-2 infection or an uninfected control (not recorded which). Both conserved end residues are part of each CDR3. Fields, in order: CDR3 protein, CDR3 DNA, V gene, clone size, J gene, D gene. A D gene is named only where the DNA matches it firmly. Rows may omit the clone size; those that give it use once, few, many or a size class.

cdr3_aa: CASSEKENTEAFF
cdr3_nt: TGTGCCAGCAGTGAAAAGGAGAACACTGAAGCTTTCTTT
v_call: TRBV6-1
clone_size: many
j_call: TRBJ1-1
d_call: NA

cdr3_aa: CASSYGQAGRGYTF
cdr3_nt: TGTGCCAGCAGTTACGGCCAGGCAGGCCGAGGCTACACCTTC
v_call: TRBV6-5
clone_size: NA
j_call: TRBJ1-2
d_call: NA

cdr3_aa: CSASLTGRLAFF
cdr3_nt: TGCAGTGCTAGTTTGACAGGGCGTTTGGCTTTCTTT
v_call: TRBV20-1
clone_size: NA
j_call: TRBJ1-1
d_call: TRBD1

cdr3_aa: CASSFHYGEAQYF
cdr3_nt: TGTGCCAGCAGCTTTCACTACGGAGAGGCGCAGTATTTT
v_call: TRBV7-2
clone_size: few
j_call: TRBJ2-3
d_call: NA

cdr3_aa: CASSSQGAGGELFF
cdr3_nt: TGTGCCAGCAGTTCACAGGGGGCCGGTGGGGAGCTGTTTTTT
v_call: TRBV28
clone_size: NA
j_call: TRBJ2-2
d_call: TRBD1

cdr3_aa: CASNRITPRANTGELFF
cdr3_nt: TGTGCCAGCAACCGGATTACGCCAAGGGCTAACACCGGGGAGCTGTTTTTT
v_call: TRBV7-9
clone_size: NA
j_call: TRBJ2-2
d_call: NA

cdr3_aa: CASSLRGDTQYF
cdr3_nt: TGTGCCAGCAGCCTAAGGGGAGATACGCAGTATTTT
v_call: TRBV12-3/TRBV12-4
clone_size: NA
j_call: TRBJ2-3
d_call: NA

cdr3_aa: CSARGDSEGQPQHF
cdr3_nt: TGCAGTGCTAGAGGGGACAGCGAGGGTCAGCCCCAGCATTTT
v_call: TRBV20-1
clone_size: many
j_call: TRBJ1-5
d_call: TRBD1

cdr3_aa: CAWSGSSGGYQETQYF
cdr3_nt: TGTGCCTGGAGTGGTAGCTCAGGAGGGTACCAAGAGACCCAGTACTTC
v_call: TRBV30
clone_size: NA
j_call: TRBJ2-5
d_call: NA

cdr3_aa: CASGFSGQPYNEQFF
cdr3_nt: TGTGCCAGCGGATTCTCGGGACAACCCTACAATGAGCAGTTCTTC
v_call: TRBV11-2
clone_size: NA
j_call: TRBJ2-1
d_call: NA

cdr3_aa: CASSLSRGDTEAFF
cdr3_nt: TGTGCCAGCAGCTTAAGCAGGGGAGATACTGAAGCTTTCTTT
v_call: TRBV7-3
clone_size: few
j_call: TRBJ1-1
d_call: NA

cdr3_aa: CASSIQGGKAFF
cdr3_nt: TGTGCCAGCAGCATCCAGGGCGGAAAAGCTTTCTTT
v_call: TRBV14
clone_size: NA
j_call: TRBJ1-1
d_call: NA

cdr3_aa: CASSLAPPGARSYEQYF
cdr3_nt: TGTGCCAGCAGTTTAGCTCCTCCGGGGGCGCGGTCCTACGAGCAGTACTTC
v_call: TRBV12-3/TRBV12-4
clone_size: many
j_call: TRBJ2-7
d_call: NA

cdr3_aa: CAWSVSQAEAFF
cdr3_nt: TGTGCCTGGAGTGTCTCCCAGGCTGAAGCTTTCTTT
v_call: TRBV30
clone_size: many
j_call: TRBJ1-1
d_call: NA

cdr3_aa: CATQETGGAKNIQYF
cdr3_nt: TGTGCCACCCAGGAGACAGGGGGGGCCAAAAACATTCAGTACTTC
v_call: TRBV6-5
clone_size: NA
j_call: TRBJ2-4
d_call: TRBD1

cdr3_aa: CASSPQGVSSAFF
cdr3_nt: TGTGCCAGCAGTCCACAGGGGGTGTCTTCGGCTTTCTTT
v_call: TRBV6-2/TRBV6-3
clone_size: NA
j_call: TRBJ1-1
d_call: TRBD1

cdr3_aa: CASVPGGTEAFF
cdr3_nt: TGTGCTAGTGTCCCCGGGGGGACTGAAGCTTTCTTT
v_call: TRBV12-5
clone_size: few
j_call: TRBJ1-1
d_call: NA

cdr3_aa: CASSPPGLDNYEQYF
cdr3_nt: TGTGCCAGCAGCCCTCCGGGACTAGATAATTACGAGCAGTACTTC
v_call: TRBV6-2/TRBV6-3
clone_size: NA
j_call: TRBJ2-7
d_call: TRBD2

cdr3_aa: CASSLPVLDRGLFF
cdr3_nt: TGTGCCAGCAGTCTCCCCGTGTTGGACAGGGGTTTGTTCTTC
v_call: TRBV7-2
clone_size: once
j_call: TRBJ2-1
d_call: TRBD1

cdr3_aa: CASSYSGRQETQYF
cdr3_nt: TGCGCCAGCAGTTATAGCGGGCGCCAGGAGACCCAGTACTTC
v_call: TRBV5-1
clone_size: NA
j_call: TRBJ2-5
d_call: TRBD2

cdr3_aa: CASGSFNSPLHF
cdr3_nt: TGTGCCAGCGGGTCATTTAATTCACCCCTCCACTTT
v_call: TRBV6-5
clone_size: many
j_call: TRBJ1-6
d_call: NA

cdr3_aa: CATSDRQFNQPQHF
cdr3_nt: TGTGCCACCAGTGATCGACAGTTCAATCAGCCCCAGCATTTT
v_call: TRBV24-1
clone_size: NA
j_call: TRBJ1-5
d_call: NA

cdr3_aa: CASSLRGQGSGELFF
cdr3_nt: TGCGCCAGCAGCTTACGCGGACAGGGCTCAGGGGAGCTGTTTTTT
v_call: TRBV7-6
clone_size: few
j_call: TRBJ2-2
d_call: TRBD1

cdr3_aa: CATRPGGITGELFF
cdr3_nt: TGTGCCACCCGTCCGGGAGGGATTACCGGGGAGCTGTTTTTT
v_call: TRBV19
clone_size: few
j_call: TRBJ2-2
d_call: TRBD2

cdr3_aa: CTSRWTLNSYEQYF
cdr3_nt: TGTACCAGCAGATGGACACTAAACTCCTACGAGCAGTACTTC
v_call: TRBV2
clone_size: NA
j_call: TRBJ2-7
d_call: NA

cdr3_aa: CSAVPTSGSSYNEQFF
cdr3_nt: TGCAGCGCCGTACCCACTAGCGGGAGCTCCTACAATGAGCAGTTCTTC
v_call: TRBV29-1
clone_size: NA
j_call: TRBJ2-1
d_call: TRBD2

cdr3_aa: CSAELTGHEQYF
cdr3_nt: TGCAGTGCTGAGCTAACGGGCCACGAGCAGTACTTC
v_call: TRBV20-1
clone_size: many
j_call: TRBJ2-7
d_call: NA

cdr3_aa: CASSGTPNSPLHF
cdr3_nt: TGCGCCAGCAGTGGGACACCTAATTCACCCCTCCACTTT
v_call: TRBV10-1
clone_size: NA
j_call: TRBJ1-6
d_call: NA

cdr3_aa: CASSLDWTFYEQYF
cdr3_nt: TGTGCCAGCAGCTTAGACTGGACATTCTACGAGCAGTACTTC
v_call: TRBV11-2
clone_size: few
j_call: TRBJ2-7
d_call: NA

cdr3_aa: CASSLGYPSSYNEQFF
cdr3_nt: TGTGCCAGCAGTTTAGGATACCCGAGCTCCTACAATGAGCAGTTCTTC
v_call: TRBV12-3/TRBV12-4
clone_size: few
j_call: TRBJ2-1
d_call: NA

cdr3_aa: CASSFQSGQLSYEQYF
cdr3_nt: TGTGCCAGCAGCTTCCAGTCGGGACAGCTCTCCTACGAGCAGTACTTC
v_call: TRBV7-2
clone_size: many
j_call: TRBJ2-7
d_call: TRBD1

cdr3_aa: CASSLASEQYF
cdr3_nt: TGCGCCAGCAGCTTAGCGAGCGAGCAGTACTTC
v_call: TRBV5-1
clone_size: few
j_call: TRBJ2-7
d_call: NA

cdr3_aa: CASSQGGGRSSYEQYF
cdr3_nt: TGTGCCAGCAGCCAAGGAGGCGGGAGGAGCTCCTACGAGCAGTACTTC
v_call: TRBV3-1
clone_size: NA
j_call: TRBJ2-7
d_call: TRBD2

cdr3_aa: CSAALGGGHEQFF
cdr3_nt: TGCAGTGCTGCTCTAGGGGGGGGTCATGAGCAGTTCTTC
v_call: TRBV20-1
clone_size: many
j_call: TRBJ2-1
d_call: NA

cdr3_aa: CASRTQGAGNTIYF
cdr3_nt: TGTGCCAGCAGAACACAGGGGGCTGGAAACACCATATATTTT
v_call: TRBV28
clone_size: NA
j_call: TRBJ1-3
d_call: TRBD1

cdr3_aa: CSARLGGEAGYTF
cdr3_nt: TGCAGTGCTAGGCTTGGTGGAGAGGCTGGCTACACCTTC
v_call: TRBV20-1
clone_size: many
j_call: TRBJ1-2
d_call: NA

cdr3_aa: CSVEGTGGGETQYF
cdr3_nt: TGCAGCGTTGAAGGAACGGGGGGCGGGGAGACCCAGTACTTC
v_call: TRBV29-1
clone_size: many
j_call: TRBJ2-5
d_call: NA

cdr3_aa: CSASGTAGNTIYF
cdr3_nt: TGCAGTGCTTCCGGGACCGCCGGAAACACCATATATTTT
v_call: TRBV20-1
clone_size: few
j_call: TRBJ1-3
d_call: NA

cdr3_aa: CASSLQSKANSPLHF
cdr3_nt: TGTGCCAGCAGTTTACAGTCCAAGGCCAATTCACCCCTCCACTTT
v_call: TRBV27
clone_size: many
j_call: TRBJ1-6
d_call: NA

cdr3_aa: CASSPRGREETQYF
cdr3_nt: TGTGCCAGCAGCCCCCGAGGGCGGGAAGAGACCCAGTACTTC
v_call: TRBV7-8
clone_size: many
j_call: TRBJ2-5
d_call: NA

cdr3_aa: CASSLGRAGYGDEQFF
cdr3_nt: TGCGCCAGCAGCCTCGGCCGGGCGGGATACGGTGATGAGCAGTTCTTC
v_call: TRBV5-1
clone_size: many
j_call: TRBJ2-1
d_call: NA

cdr3_aa: CASSFGVLGYGYTF
cdr3_nt: TGTGCCAGCAGTTTTGGGGTTCTGGGCTATGGCTACACCTTC
v_call: TRBV28
clone_size: NA
j_call: TRBJ1-2
d_call: NA